The 22 T cell receptor beta chains presented below share a single source sample, sequenced in a study of technical replicates of blood from a handful of donors. Sequenced by immunoSEQ multiplex PCR; TCRdb stores in-frame clones only, minus some. The sample includes around 79,000 clones, around 92% of them seen just once. Sequenced: T cells isolated from PBMCs. These receptors were obtained from a human donor in good health. Some clones in this sample may be carry-over from other donors' samples.

The chain has TRBV27 and TRBJ2-1; TRBD2 matches 7 bases. Germline V CDR1 and CDR2: MNHEY, SMNVEV (reference sequence). This CDR3 has 15 residues. The V gene end was trimmed by 5 bases and the J gene end by 4 bases; junction bases not matched to a gene: 8. In DNA, the CDR3 is TGTGCCAGCAGTCTGGGGCGAGCGGGGTACAATGAGCAGTTCTTC. Its translation: CASSLGRAGYNEQFF.

The chain uses TRBV9 and TRBJ2-1; 13 positions agree with TRBD2. J lost 8 bases, V lost 2 bases, and 7 bases had no gene match. Germline CDR1 SGDLS, CDR2 YYNGEE. The CDR3 has 16 residues. The CDR3 is CASSVRLAGGEDEQFF. Here the CDR3 DNA reads TGTGCCAGCAGCGTCAGACTAGCGGGAGGTGAGGATGAGCAGTTCTTC.

This clone was counted once. V usage is TRBV11-2 and J usage is TRBJ2-4; weak D call: TRBD2 (5 bases). V was cut by 2 bases and J by 8 bases, with 10 bases left in between. Germline assignment: CDR1 SGHAT and CDR2 FQNNGV. The CDR3 runs 13 residues. The CDR3 reads CASSLMQEDIQYF. CDR3 DNA: TGTGCCAGCAGCTTAATGCAGGAGGACATTCAGTACTTC.

The chain uses TRBV5-1 and TRBJ1-3, with D tentatively TRBD1 (5 bases). The germline V and J ends were trimmed by 2 bases and 4 bases, with 10 bases remaining between them. Germline CDR1 SGHRS, CDR2 YFSETQ. The CDR3 is 14 amino acids. The CDR3 DNA is TGCGCCAGCAGCTTCGGGGGTACGGGAAACACCATATATTTT. Translation gives CASSFGGTGNTIYF.

This clone was observed once. The rearrangement links TRBV28 to TRBJ1-1; D is uncertain. CDR1 and CDR2 from the germline V gene are MDHEN and SYDVKM. Trimming removed 6 bases from V and 2 bases from J, with 10 bases in between. The CDR3 contains 13 residues. The CDR3 DNA reads TGTGCCAGCAGCCGAGAAATCAACACTGAAGCTTTCTTT. Translating gives CASSREINTEAFF.

V is TRBV2 and J is TRBJ1-2; the match to TRBD1 covers 9 bases. The length of the CDR3 is 13 residues. Germline lookup yields CDR1 SNHLY and CDR2 FYNNEI. V gave up 3 bases and J gave up 4 bases; unmatched junction bases: 0. CDR3 amino acids: CASSETGGYGYTF. In nucleotides, the CDR3 is TGTGCCAGCAGTGAGACAGGGGGCTATGGCTACACCTTC. Together with reference TRBV2 and TRBJ1-2, the CDR3 gives the full variable domain: EPEVTQTPSHQVTQMGQEVILRCVPISNHLYFYWYRQILGQKVEFLVSFYNNEISEKSEIFDDQFSVERPDGSNFTLKIRSTKLEDSAMYFCASSETGGYGYTFGSGTRLTVV.

The chain has TRBV10-1 and TRBJ2-1, with TRBD1 as a possible D gene (6 bases). The CDR3 runs to 16 residues. Trimming removed 3 bases from V and 2 bases from J, with 14 bases in between. Looked up from germline, CDR1 is WNHNN and CDR2 is SYGVQD (reference sequence). CDR3 residues: CASSEGGEGPYNEQFF. In nucleotides, the CDR3 is TGCGCCAGCAGTGAAGGGGGAGAGGGCCCCTACAATGAGCAGTTCTTC.

This clone has just one count. The rearrangement uses TRBV7-2 and TRBJ2-7; TRBD2 aligns across 9 bases. Germline loops: CDR1 SGHTA, CDR2 FQGNSA. The length of the CDR3 is 15 residues. With 5 bases clipped from V and 0 bases from J, the junction kept 5 bases outside the gene matches. The CDR3 bases are TGTGCCAGCAGCACCGGACTAGCGTACTCCTACGAGCAGTACTTC. Amino acid sequence: CASSTGLAYSYEQYF. Together with reference TRBV7-2 and TRBJ2-7, the CDR3 gives the full variable domain: GAGVSQSPSNKVTEKGKDVELRCDPISGHTALYWYRQSLGQGLEFLIYFQGNSAPDKSGLPSDRFSAERTGGSVSTLTIQRTQQEDSAVYLCASSTGLAYSYEQYFGPGTRLTVT.

This rearrangement joins TRBV28 to TRBJ2-7, with D possibly TRBD1 on 6 matching bases. The CDR3 is 13 residues long. V lost 6 bases and J 3 bases, leaving 12 bases between the germline ends. Germline V gene lookup returns CDR1 MDHEN and CDR2 SYDVKM. CDR3 sequence reads: CASSDGQNYEQYF. CDR3 sequence (DNA): TGTGCCAGCAGCGATGGACAGAACTACGAGCAGTACTTC.

V gene TRBV7-2 combines with J gene TRBJ2-2; a possible D gene is TRBD2 (6 bases). The ends were cut back, 5 bases at V and 4 bases at J, with 20 bases in the middle. The CDR3 has 17 amino acids. CDR1 is SGHTA, CDR2 FQGNSA, per germline. CDR3 bases: TGTGCCAGCAGCCAAATAGGTGGTACTAGCCGCACCGGGGAGCTGTTTTTT. Its translation: CASSQIGGTSRTGELFF.

The chain combines TRBV25-1 with TRBJ1-2; D is undetermined. With 1 base removed from V and 8 bases from J, the gap between germline ends came to 8 bases. Per the germline V gene, CDR1 is MGHDK and CDR2 is SYGVNS. The CDR3 extends over 12 amino acids. The DNA for the CDR3 is TGTGCCAGCAGTGAATTATCTGGCGGCTACACCTTC. Amino acids: CASSELSGGYTF.

The chain uses TRBV9 and TRBJ2-3, with 10 bases lining up with TRBD1. The CDR3 spans 14 residues. The germline V gene encodes CDR1 SGDLS and CDR2 YYNGEE. The V gene end was trimmed by 5 bases and the J gene end by 6 bases; junction bases not matched to a gene: 6. The CDR3 nucleotides are TGTGCCAGCAGTCCAGACAGGGGGCATGATACGCAGTATTTT. Protein: CASSPDRGHDTQYF.

The chain links TRBV13 to TRBJ2-2; the match to TRBD1 covers 9 bases. V was pared by 5 bases and J by 3 bases, with 4 bases of the junction left unmatched. The CDR3 consists of 15 residues. The germline V gene encodes CDR1 PRHDT and CDR2 FYEKMQ (reference sequence). The CDR3 region is CASSGTGTYTGELFF. As DNA, the CDR3 is TGTGCCAGCAGCGGGACAGGGACCTACACCGGGGAGCTGTTTTTT.

This rearrangement joins TRBV19 to TRBJ2-7, with D tentatively TRBD2 (7 bases). V was trimmed by 2 bases and J by 2 bases, leaving 16 bases between them. The CDR3 spans 16 residues. Germline CDR1 is LNHDA and CDR2 is SQIVND (reference sequence). As DNA, the CDR3 is TGTGCCAGTAGTATATCCCCGGTAGGGGGGGCCTACGAGCAGTACTTC. Translating it yields CASSISPVGGAYEQYF.

V and J are TRBV30 and TRBJ2-1; TRBD1 is a possible D gene (6 bases). Deletions cut 4 bases from V and 3 bases from J, with 10 bases between. The CDR3 spans 13 residues. Germline assignment: CDR1 GTSNPN and CDR2 SVGIG (reference sequence). The CDR3 DNA reads as TGTGCCTGGAACAGGGAGTTCTACAATGAGCAGTTCTTC. Residues: CAWNREFYNEQFF.

V gene TRBV7-3 combines with J gene TRBJ2-6; D remains unclear. Germline V gives CDR1 SGHTA, CDR2 FQGTGA. The germline V and J ends were trimmed by 3 bases and 1 base, with 7 bases remaining between them. The CDR3 contains 15 residues. The CDR3: CASSLWASGANVLTF. Written as DNA, the CDR3 is TGTGCCAGCAGCTTGTGGGCTTCTGGGGCCAACGTCCTGACTTTC.

Remarks on this clone: The same CDR3 is also encoded by other DNA sequences in this sample. The rearrangement uses TRBV29-1 and TRBJ1-1, with 10 bases aligning to TRBD1. Trimming at V came to 6 bases and at J to 2 bases, leaving 3 bases not matched to a gene. The CDR3 totals 13 residues. Germline V gene sequence: CDR1 SQVTM, CDR2 ANQGSEA. The CDR3 is CSVVTGGNTEAFF. DNA of the CDR3: TGCAGCGTGGTGACAGGGGGCAACACTGAAGCTTTCTTT.

This clone has a single count. This chain connects TRBV19 to TRBJ2-5; maybe TRBD2 (6 bases). CDR1 is LNHDA and CDR2 is SQIVND in the germline V gene (reference sequence). The CDR3 contains 16 residues. Trimming stripped 7 bases from V and 3 bases from J, with 21 bases between. CDR3 sequence (DNA): TGTGCCAGTACTGGTCGATCGGTCGGGGGAGAAGAGACCCAGTACTTC. It translates to CASTGRSVGGEETQYF.

V and J are TRBV11-3 and TRBJ2-3, with D hard to call. CDR1 SGHNT and CDR2 YENEEA come from the germline V gene. Trimming shortened V by 0 bases and J by 6 bases, and 4 bases separated the two germline ends. This CDR3 is built from 12 residues. The chain's CDR3 is CASSLDSDTQYF. CDR3 nucleotide sequence: TGTGCCAGCAGCTTAGACTCGGATACGCAGTATTTT. Complete variable domain (other parts from reference TRBV11-3 and TRBJ2-3): EAGVVQSPRYKIIEKKQPVAFWCNPISGHNTLYWYLQNLGQGPELLIRYENEEAVDDSQLPKDRFSAERLKGVDSTLKIQPAELGDSAVYLCASSLDSDTQYFGPGTRLTVL.

This clone has only one observation. CDR3 amino acids: CASSVGSLADTGELFF. The CDR3 DNA reads TGTGCCAGCAGCGTAGGTTCCCTAGCGGACACCGGGGAGCTGTTTTTT. V gene TRBV9 combines with J gene TRBJ2-2, with TRBD2 identical over 7 bases. This CDR3 contains 16 residues. V shed 0 bases, J shed 3 bases, and the junction held 5 bases outside the gene matches. Germline values: CDR1 SGDLS, CDR2 YYNGEE.

The genes are TRBV5-1 and TRBJ2-7; D is undetermined. This CDR3 comprises 13 residues. From germline, CDR1 is SGHRS and CDR2 YFSETQ. V shed 6 bases and J shed 2 bases, with 12 bases lying between them. The CDR3 DNA reads as TGCGCCAGCACGGAGAGTCCAACCTACGAGCAGTACTTC. Translating it yields CASTESPTYEQYF.

CDR3 region: CASSYPGRQNTQYF. Written as DNA, the CDR3 is TGTGCCAGCAGTTACCCCGGGAGGCAAAATACGCAGTATTTT. The V call is TRBV6-6, the J call TRBJ2-3; 7 bases map to TRBD2. This CDR3 is 14 amino acids long. The trim removed 2 bases at V and 7 bases at J, leaving 6 bases unmatched. The germline V gene encodes CDR1 MNHNY and CDR2 SVGAGI (reference sequence).